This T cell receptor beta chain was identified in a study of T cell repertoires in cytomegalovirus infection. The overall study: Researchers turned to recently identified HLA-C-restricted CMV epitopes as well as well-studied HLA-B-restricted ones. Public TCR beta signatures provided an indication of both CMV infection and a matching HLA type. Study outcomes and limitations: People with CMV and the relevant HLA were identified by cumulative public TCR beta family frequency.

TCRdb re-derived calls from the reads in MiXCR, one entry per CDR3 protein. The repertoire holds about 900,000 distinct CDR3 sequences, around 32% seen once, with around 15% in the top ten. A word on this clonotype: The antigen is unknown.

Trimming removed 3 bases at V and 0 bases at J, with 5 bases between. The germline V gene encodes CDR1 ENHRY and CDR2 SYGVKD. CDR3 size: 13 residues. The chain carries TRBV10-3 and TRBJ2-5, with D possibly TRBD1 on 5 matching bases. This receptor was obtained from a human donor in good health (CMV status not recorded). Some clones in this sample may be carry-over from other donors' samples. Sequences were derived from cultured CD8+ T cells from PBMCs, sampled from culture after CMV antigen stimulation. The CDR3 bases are TGTGCCATCAGTGACAGGGACCAAGAGACCCAGTACTTC. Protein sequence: CAISDRDQETQYF.